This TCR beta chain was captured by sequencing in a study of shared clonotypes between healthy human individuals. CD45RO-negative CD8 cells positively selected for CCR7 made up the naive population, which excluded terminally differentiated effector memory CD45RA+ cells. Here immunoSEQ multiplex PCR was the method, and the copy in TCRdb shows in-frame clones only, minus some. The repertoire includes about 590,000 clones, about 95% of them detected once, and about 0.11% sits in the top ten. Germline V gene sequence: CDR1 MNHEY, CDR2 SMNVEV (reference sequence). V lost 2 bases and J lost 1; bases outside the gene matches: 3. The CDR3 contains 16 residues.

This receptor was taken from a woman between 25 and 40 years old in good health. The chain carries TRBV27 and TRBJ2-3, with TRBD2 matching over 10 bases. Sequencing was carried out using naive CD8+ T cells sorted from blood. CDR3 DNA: TGTGCCAGCAGTTTAGCTAGCGGGGGCCGCACAGATACGCAGTATTTT. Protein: CASSLASGGRTDTQYF.